This entry lists 15 T cell receptor beta chains sequenced from one sample in a study of shared clonotypes between healthy human individuals (TCRdb year 2020). The library came from the immunoSEQ multiplex PCR assay. The table comes from immuneACCESS by way of TCRdb, which keeps in-frame sequences with V and J called. Part of the clones is missing from these tables; in studies checked, under half for an unresolved V gene and the rest for unknown reasons. The sample contains some 89,000 clones, around 67% of them found a single time. Of the sample, roughly 40% falls within the top ten clones. Sequenced material: memory CD8+ T cells sorted from blood. The sample's cell subset or site label is to be understood as: CD45RO+ cells pooled with CCR7-negative TemRA cells. The receptors here all came from a young man in good health.

This chain connects TRBV6-1 to TRBJ1-1; D not resolved. Per germline, CDR1 MNHNS and CDR2 SASEGT. This CDR3 has 13 residues. V lost 5 bases to trimming and J lost 0 bases, with 7 bases between them. The CDR3 region has the DNA TGTGCCAGCAGTAATGGGATGAACACTGAAGCTTTCTTT. It yields the protein CASSNGMNTEAFF.

This clone appeared a single time. This chain joins TRBV6-6 and TRBJ2-1; D is perhaps TRBD2 (5 bases). Germline V gene data show CDR1 as MNHNY and CDR2 as SVGAGI (reference sequence). The V end was cut by 0 bases, the J end by 9 bases, with 12 bases between. There are 14 residues in the CDR3. The CDR3 region is CASSYSGDQVEQFF. For the CDR3, the DNA is TGTGCCAGCAGTTACTCCGGGGATCAGGTTGAGCAGTTCTTC.

This chain uses TRBV5-4 with TRBJ2-1, with 12 positions matching TRBD2. The CDR3 totals 15 residues. The V segment lost 2 bases and the J segment 9 bases; nucleotides outside the gene matches: 6. CDR1 is SGHNT and CDR2 is YYREEE in the germline V gene (reference sequence). This CDR3 is CASSFGLAGGREQFF. CDR3 in DNA: TGTGCCAGCAGCTTTGGGCTAGCGGGAGGGCGTGAGCAGTTCTTC.

The chain carries TRBV5-1 and TRBJ2-2; D ambiguous. The CDR3 loop spans 13 amino acids. The germline gives CDR1 SGHRS, CDR2 YFSETQ. V lost 5 bases and J 1 base, leaving 6 bases between the germline ends. CDR3 loop: CASRVENTGELFF. The CDR3 nucleotides are TGCGCCAGCAGGGTCGAGAACACCGGGGAGCTGTTTTTT.

This rearrangement joins TRBV9 to TRBJ2-5, with a tentative D call TRBD2 (6 bases). Germline assignment: CDR1 SGDLS and CDR2 YYNGEE. The CDR3 has 15 residues. Trimming took off 2 bases at V and 3 bases at J, with 14 bases between the two ends. CDR3 nucleotides: TGTGCCAGCAGCGTCTCCGGACTAACGGAAGAGACCCAGTACTTC. This encodes CASSVSGLTEETQYF.

The rearrangement joins TRBV6-1 to TRBJ1-2; the D is unclear. Germline V gives CDR1 MNHNS, CDR2 SASEGT. Trimming took 10 bases from V and 5 from J, leaving 11 bases between them. The CDR3 sequence is 11 residues long. The CDR3 sequence is CATSPLYGYTF. The CDR3 DNA reads as TGTGCCACCTCCCCCCTTTATGGCTACACCTTC.

J is TRBJ2-7 and V is TRBV6-5, with a possible D match to TRBD1 (5 bases). V lost 8 bases to trimming and J lost 2 bases, with 10 bases between them. The CDR3 is 12 amino acids. Germline V gene sequence: CDR1 MNHEY, CDR2 SVGAGI. The CDR3 reads CASWGLTYEQYF. DNA of the CDR3: TGTGCCAGCTGGGGCTTGACCTACGAGCAGTACTTC.

This clone showed up many times. This CDR3 is also generated by other DNA sequences in the sample. The rearrangement links TRBV6-1 to TRBJ2-7, with 10 positions matching TRBD2. The CDR3 runs to 15 residues. Trimming took 1 base from V and 0 from J; bases not matched to a gene: 0. In germline, CDR1 is MNHNS, CDR2 SASEGT. CDR3 residues: CASSEGLAGSYEQYF. The CDR3 nucleotides read TGTGCCAGCAGTGAAGGACTAGCGGGCTCCTACGAGCAGTACTTC.

V is TRBV19 and J is TRBJ2-7; either TRBD1 or TRBD2 may fit D (5 bases each). The germline V gene encodes CDR1 LNHDA and CDR2 SQIVND (reference sequence). The CDR3 length is 13 residues. V shed 3 bases and J shed 6 bases, with 12 bases lying between them. The CDR3 DNA reads TGTGCCAGTAGTATTGTACCAGGGAGCGAGCAGTACTTC. Translating it yields CASSIVPGSEQYF. The variable domain in full, with the rest retrieved from reference TRBV19 and TRBJ2-7, is DGGITQSPKYLFRKEGQNVTLSCEQNLNHDAMYWYRQDPGQGLRLIYYSQIVNDFQKGDIAEGYSVSREKKESFPLTVTSAQKNPTAFYLCASSIVPGSEQYFGPGTRLTVT.

V usage is TRBV5-1 and J usage is TRBJ1-1; D is ambiguous. The CDR3 is made up of 15 amino acids. The V gene lost 0 bases and the J gene lost 4 bases, with 13 bases spanning the gap. Germline CDR1 reads SGHRS; CDR2 reads YFSETQ. CDR3 protein: CASSLGFIEGTEAFF. CDR3 bases: TGCGCCAGCAGCTTGGGTTTTATAGAAGGCACTGAAGCTTTCTTT. The full variable domain, its missing parts supplied by reference TRBV5-1 and TRBJ1-1, is KAGVTQTPRYLIKTRGQQVTLSCSPISGHRSVSWYQQTPGQGLQFLFEYFSETQRNKGNFPGRFSGRQFSNSRSEMNVSTLELGDSALYLCASSLGFIEGTEAFFGQGTRLTVV.

This clone was counted a few times. V is TRBV6-5 and J is TRBJ1-1; no reliable D call. V was pared by 6 bases and J by 1 base, with 6 bases between. This CDR3 has 12 amino acids. CDR1 MNHEY and CDR2 SVGAGI come from the germline V gene. CDR3 sequence: CASRDPNTEAFF. The CDR3 DNA is TGTGCCAGCAGGGACCCGAACACTGAAGCTTTCTTT.

The chain combines TRBV7-9 with TRBJ1-5; 7 bases map to TRBD1. The CDR3 consists of 14 residues. Germline V gives CDR1 SEHNR, CDR2 FQNEAQ (reference sequence). J gave up 4 bases and V 9 bases, and 9 bases lay outside the gene matches. CDR3: CASSGTAGNQPQHF. The CDR3 DNA sequence: TGTGCCAGTTCAGGGACAGCGGGGAATCAGCCCCAGCATTTT.

This clone was detected a few times. The genes are TRBV5-1 and TRBJ2-7; D might be TRBD1 (6 bases). The CDR3 contains 13 residues. CDR1 is SGHRS, CDR2 YFSETQ, per germline. V was clipped by 5 bases and J by 2 bases, with 11 bases between them. The CDR3 loop is CASRGGQTYEQYF. CDR3 DNA: TGCGCCAGCAGAGGCGGACAGACCTACGAGCAGTACTTC.

The gene calls are TRBV13 and TRBJ2-5; 13 nucleotides match TRBD2. CDR1 and CDR2 (germline): PRHDT, FYEKMQ (reference sequence). Trimming at V came to 0 bases and at J to 4 bases, leaving 8 bases not matched to a gene. The CDR3 totals 18 residues. This CDR3 is CASSLGYGLAGAIETQYF. CDR3 nucleotides: TGTGCCAGCAGCTTAGGCTATGGACTAGCGGGAGCCATAGAGACCCAGTACTTC. Variable domain in full (rest from reference TRBV13 and TRBJ2-5): AAGVIQSPRHLIKEKRETATLKCYPIPRHDTVYWYQQGPGQDPQFLISFYEKMQSDKGSIPDRFSAQQFSDYHSELNMSSLELGDSALYFCASSLGYGLAGAIETQYFGPGTRLLVL.

This clone has a single count. The CDR3 loop is CASSPFTSYEQYF. The CDR3 region has the DNA TGTGCCAGCAGCCCCTTCACGTCGTACGAGCAGTACTTC. This rearrangement joins TRBV7-2 to TRBJ2-7; D not certain. Germline V CDR1 and CDR2: SGHTA, FQGNSA. V lost 5 bases and J lost 4, with 12 bases in between. This CDR3 spans 13 amino acids.